This TCR beta chain was found in a study of regulatory T cells in long-lasting Graves disease (dated by TCRdb to the early 2020s). With regard to the full study: Patients with newly diagnosed Graves' disease had been on antithyroid drugs for under 3 months. This study used TCR sequencing and RNA sequencing of peripheral blood to compare persistent Graves' disease patients against newly diagnosed Graves' disease patients. The study was conducted in China and was registered as a clinical trial. TCR sequencing covered about 13 persistent and roughly 20 newly diagnosed Graves' disease patients, 33 samples in total.

This sample's time point label indicates: newly diagnosed GD, antithyroid drugs for less than 3 months. RNA was extracted from PBMCs in TRIzol for both TCR sequencing and RNA sequencing. The diagnosis of Graves' disease followed American Thyroid Association guidelines. Patients for the study were recruited at an endocrinology department in Xi'an, China. Each patient gave 9 to 10 milliliters of peripheral blood, collected in an EDTA anticoagulant tube. PBMCs were isolated by Ficoll Paque Plus density gradient separation without further T cell sorting. An Agilent 2100 Bioanalyzer and agarose gel were used to assess RNA quality, and a NanoDrop 2000 was used to measure RNA concentration. Results and caveats for the whole study, not just this receptor: Persistent patients shared more public clonotypes among themselves (around 3,000) than newly diagnosed patients did (over 950). As a limitation, the authors acknowledged that the small sample size may reduce accuracy. Compared with newly diagnosed patients, patients with persistent Graves' disease had lower TCR Shannon entropy and fewer highly expanded clones, which suggests clonal expansion. Peripheral blood alone was examined, since thyroid tissue, which constituted the primary lesion, could not be accessed. Sequencing and analysis were limited to the TCR beta chain.

The sample holds a few counts of this clonotype. Its antigen remains undetermined. No base qualities exist here, and no much larger clone lies one base off it. The library was prepared using multiplex PCR. This sample was sequenced with an Illumina HiSeq 4000. TCR beta libraries were built with iRepertoire HTBI primers and Arm-PCR amplification of CDR3 regions. Before sequencing, the PCR products went through gel purification. The original pipeline was this. Gene usage analysis of CDR3 amino acid clonotypes relied on the roughly 58 TRBV and 12 to 15 TRBJ segments identified across samples. COPE and FqMerger were used to merge filtered high-quality paired reads into contigs. Contigs were aligned with BLAST to IMGT TRBV, TRBD and TRBJ reference genes, and CDR3 was defined per IMGT. Highly expanded clones were defined as clonotypes with a frequency above 0.1%. Shannon entropy was used to measure repertoire diversity, and the Gini coefficient was used to measure V-J evenness. Public clonotypes were defined as clonotypes shared by more than one individual. TCRdb reanalyzed the raw reads on its own, using fastp at Q25 for trimming and MiXCR for clone calling, and kept in-frame beta chains. Every distinct CDR3 protein forms one entry, paired with its most common genes and DNA. The V and J calls and clone size are TCRdb's, not the authors'. This sample comprises hundreds of thousands of distinct CDR3 sequences, 15% to 20% of them detected only once. More than 10% of the sample rests with the top ten.

A further study also used this sample, focusing on T cells in Graves' hyperthyroidism and ophthalmopathy. Per the second study: Stable Graves' hyperthyroidism was defined as the absence of progression to ophthalmopathy over 18 months of follow-up. The hyperthyroidism patients were between 18 and 65 years old and newly diagnosed, with a disease duration of less than 2 months. Patients with uncontrolled infections, other autoimmune diseases, pregnancy or lactation were excluded. Diagnoses were established on the basis of clinical symptoms, serum thyroxine and TRAb, thyroid ultrasound, and orbital computed tomography. The TCR CDR3 was subjected to a first round of RT-PCR using the HTBI primer set and the Qiagen OneStep RT-PCR kit. Blood samples also contained most of the expanded thyroid clonotypes (frequency above 0.001), which suggests that blood repertoires may reflect thyroid immune responses. Ophthalmopathy was separated from stable hyperthyroidism by a 13 V-J signature model, with approximately 90% sensitivity and 81% to 83% specificity obtained in cross-validation and 80%/75% obtained in testing. In validation, progression to ophthalmopathy was predicted by the model with more than 65% sensitivity and roughly 76% specificity, a median of around 6.5 months before onset. A discovery cohort of roughly 96 patients, about 40 with Graves' ophthalmopathy and 55 to 60 with stable Graves' hyperthyroidism, was used to find distinguishing TCR V-J signatures. Prospective prediction of ophthalmopathy was tested in an independent validation cohort consisting of fewer than 20 hyperthyroidism patients and more than 15 patients who later progressed to ophthalmopathy. The approximately 95 discovery patients were divided at random into training and test sets in a 7:3 ratio. Thyroid tissue and blood T-cell repertoires from about six Graves' hyperthyroidism patients were also compared in the study. Once sampling was done, hyperthyroidism patients were given methimazole at a starting dose of 30 mg daily, whereas ophthalmopathy patients were given high-dose intravenous methylprednisolone. Libraries were constructed in a second round of multiplex PCR, after which size selection and purification were carried out. Sequencing of the libraries was done on an Illumina HiSeq2000 using paired-end 100 bp reads. Raw data were processed with SOAPnuke, discarding reads with adapters, uncalled bases, mean Phred below 15, or no exact constant-primer or identifier match. High-quality paired reads were merged using COPE v1.2.5, and each unique nucleotide sequence was defined as a clonotype. MiTCR v1.1 was used to align clonotypes to the IMGT TRBV, TRBD and TRBJ reference segments. The analysis was restricted to V-J combinations with a frequency above 0.0001, which together covered 99.2% of the repertoires. A TCS score was defined as the ratio of F50 (clonal expansion) to E x V (chaos), with BLOSUM62-based TCRdist applied between CDR3 peptides within each V-J. Welch's t-statistics and random forest reduced around 520 V-J features to around 14, which were used in a naive Bayes classifier (R e1071). No statistical method was used to fix the sample size in advance, and group allocation was not hidden from the investigators. According to the paper, TCR Vbeta CDR3 sequencing was carried out on some 140 peripheral blood samples, which came from 40 to 45 ophthalmopathy, 75 or so hyperthyroidism and 17 progressor patients.

The sequencing here drew on peripheral blood mononuclear cells (PBMCs), taken at new diagnosis, from a patient treated with antithyroid drugs. This sequence was found in a man between 18 and 29 years old with Graves disease. Donor details come from another sample of the same person, matched by shared clones.

The nucleotides are TGTGCCAGTAGTCTCTCAAGGGCTCCCCCCTACAATGAGCAGTTCTTC. Translation gives CASSLSRAPPYNEQFF. Here the chain combines TRBV19 and TRBJ2-1; the D gene identity is not certain. The CDR3 starts with the cysteine, ends with the phenylalanine, and has 16 residues. Only the CDR3 portion is preserved as DNA: 48 bases, with reading frame beginning at the first base. CDR1 and CDR2 are drawn from the germline V gene (reference sequence): LNHDA, SQIVND. Trimming takes 5 bases from V and 2 bases from J, and the germline ends sit 16 bases apart.